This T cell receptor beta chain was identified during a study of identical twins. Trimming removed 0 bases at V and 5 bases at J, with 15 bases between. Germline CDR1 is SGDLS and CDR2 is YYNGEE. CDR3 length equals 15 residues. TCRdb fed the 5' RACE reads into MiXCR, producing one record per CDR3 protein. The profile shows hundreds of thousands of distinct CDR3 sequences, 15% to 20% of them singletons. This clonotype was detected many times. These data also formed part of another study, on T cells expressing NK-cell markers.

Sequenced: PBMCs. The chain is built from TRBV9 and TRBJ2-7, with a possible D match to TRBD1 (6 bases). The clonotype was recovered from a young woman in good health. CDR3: CASSVDRTVFNEQYF. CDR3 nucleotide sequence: TGTGCCAGCAGCGTAGATCGGACAGTCTTCAACGAGCAGTACTTC.